This T cell receptor beta chain derives from a study of CD8+CD57+ T cells in acquired aplastic anemia. In the study overall: DNA per sorted CD4+ or CD8+ sample ranged about 0.17 to 27.4 ug, averaging 3.2 ug. Notes on the study in general: About 29 shared CD8+ CDR3s appeared highly expressed within patients' immunodominant clones. Patients did not significantly differ from controls in CD8+ Simpson's diversity.

Notes on this clonotype: No antigen is known for it. The CDR3 carries no conserved terminal phenylalanine or tryptophan, so it likely arises from a read error. No DNA is shown, since the ends of the CDR3 on it are uncertain; the CDR3 is the one TCRdb lists.

Patients sequenced had flow cytometry evidence of CD8+CD57+ cell expansion. Sampling of blood occurred while the patients had still received no therapy. Germline V gene data show CDR1 as LNHNV and CDR2 as YYDKDF (reference sequence). The CDR3 is 16 amino acids long, termini counted. For CDR3 and TCR beta VDJ profiling, genomic DNA was the template used. TCRdb independently ran MiXCR on the reads; one entry per CDR3 protein. The sample consists of some 160,000 distinct CDR3 sequences, roughly 48% of them appearing once. Sequencing was done on a sample of sorted CD4+, CD8+, or CD8+CD57+ T cells (not recorded which) from PBMCs. The TCR originated in a human donor with aplastic anemia. The chain combines TRBV15 with TRBJ1-5. CDR3 residues: CATSREAATSNQPQNS.